A selection of T cell receptor beta chains follows, all from one sample in a study of blood T cell repertoires in COVID-19. Profiled with immunoSEQ multiplex PCR; TCRdb holds only in-frame clones, not every one. The sample contains some 80,000 clones, about 88% of which appear only once. The sequenced material came from peripheral blood. Every receptor here comes from a woman over 75 with active or convalescent COVID-19. Both conserved end residues are part of each CDR3. A D gene is named only where the DNA matches it firmly. The listing skips clone size in some rows; elsewhere it reads once, few, many or a size class.

V gene	D gene	J gene	clone size	CDR3 DNA	CDR3 protein
TRBV28	NA	TRBJ1-5	NA	TGTGCCAGCAGTTTCTCCCCGGGCAATCAGCCCCAGCATTTT	CASSFSPGNQPQHF
TRBV18	NA	TRBJ1-3	once	TGTGCCAGCTCACCAGGGGCAGTGGCTGGAAACACCATATATTTT	CASSPGAVAGNTIYF
TRBV30	NA	TRBJ1-2	once	TGTGCCTGGAGACCCGACACTTTCTATGGCTACACCTTC	CAWRPDTFYGYTF
TRBV4-3	NA	TRBJ1-6	NA	TGCGCCAGCAGCCAAGAGTTGAGCAATTACTATAATTCACCCCTCCACTTT	CASSQELSNYYNSPLHF
TRBV14	TRBD1	TRBJ2-7	NA	TGTGCCAGCAGCCAAGCGGACAGGTTCTACGAGCAGTACTTC	CASSQADRFYEQYF
TRBV5-6	NA	TRBJ1-1	NA	TGTGCCAGCAGCCGGCTTGCGGGAGGCACTGAAGCTTTCTTT	CASSRLAGGTEAFF
TRBV29-1	TRBD1	TRBJ1-1	NA	TGCAGCGTGGATACAGGGGGGAACACTGAAGCTTTCTTT	CSVDTGGNTEAFF
TRBV3-1/TRBV3-2	NA	TRBJ1-3	NA	TGTGCCAGCAGACTTGGTTCCTCTGGAAACACCATATATTTT	CASRLGSSGNTIYF
TRBV30	NA	TRBJ1-1	NA	TGTGCCTGGAGTGTGGGGGGACCTTTCTTT	CAWSVGGPFF
TRBV3-1/TRBV3-2	NA	TRBJ2-7	NA	TGTGCCAGCAGCCAAGATGCGCGGGGCTACGAGCAGTACTTC	CASSQDARGYEQYF
TRBV5-1	NA	TRBJ2-7	NA	TGCGCCAGCAGCCGTGACCGGGGTTCCTACGAGCAGTACTTC	CASSRDRGSYEQYF
TRBV5-1	TRBD1	TRBJ1-1	NA	TGCGCCAGCAGCTCGCAGGGACAGGGGAACACTGAAGCTTTCTTT	CASSSQGQGNTEAFF
TRBV4-2	TRBD2	TRBJ2-3	NA	TGTGCCAGCAGCCCCCGGGAGCGGGGTTTGTTGGATACGCAGTATTTT	CASSPRERGLLDTQYF
TRBV25-1	NA	TRBJ2-5	NA	TGTGCCAGCAGTGAATACTCCCGGGAGACCCAGTACTTC	CASSEYSRETQYF
TRBV19	NA	TRBJ1-2	NA	TGTGCCACCCAGGGATTACCGGGCTATGGCTACACCTTC	CATQGLPGYGYTF
TRBV6-5	TRBD1	TRBJ2-5	NA	TGTGCCAGCAGATCCGGACAGGGGGCGGGAGAGACCCAGTACTTC	CASRSGQGAGETQYF
TRBV7-3	TRBD2	TRBJ2-3	NA	TGTGCCAGCAGCCCCAGCGGGGGGGCCGGGGCAGATACGCAGTATTTT	CASSPSGGAGADTQYF
TRBV2	TRBD1	TRBJ1-1	NA	TGTGCCAGCAGTGTTTCCGTTCCCCAGGGGGCATCCGAAGCTTTCTTT	CASSVSVPQGASEAFF
TRBV28	TRBD1	TRBJ1-2	NA	TGTGCCAGCCAGGGACCCGGGACAGGCTATGGCTACACCTTC	CASQGPGTGYGYTF
TRBV27	NA	TRBJ2-3	NA	TGTGCCAGCAGTTTATCGGTTGGCCGGGCGCAGTATTTT	CASSLSVGRAQYF
TRBV4-3	TRBD2	TRBJ2-7	NA	TGCGCCAGCAGCCAAGATCGGAGCGGGGGGGCCTACGAGCAGTACTTC	CASSQDRSGGAYEQYF
TRBV5-4	NA	TRBJ1-6	NA	TGTGCCAGCAGCTTCGGGGGACCCCGCTCCTATAATTCACCCCTCCACTTT	CASSFGGPRSYNSPLHF
TRBV6-5	NA	TRBJ2-1	once	TGTGCCGTAACGACTAGTGATTACAATGAGCAGTTCTTC	CAVTTSDYNEQFF
TRBV7-3	NA	TRBJ2-6	NA	TGTGCCAGCAGCGCCGGGGGCTCTGGGGCCAACGTCCTGACTTTC	CASSAGGSGANVLTF
TRBV4-3	TRBD2	TRBJ2-7	NA	TGCGCCAGCAGCCAAGATGTGGGGGGGGTCTACGAGCAGTACTTC	CASSQDVGGVYEQYF
TRBV28	NA	TRBJ2-7	NA	TGTGCCAGCAGTTCCGGGGGAAGCTCCTACGAGCAGTACTTC	CASSSGGSSYEQYF
TRBV12-3/TRBV12-4	NA	TRBJ1-1	NA	TGTGCCAGCAGTTCGACAGCGAACACTGAAGCTTTCTTT	CASSSTANTEAFF
TRBV6-5	TRBD1	TRBJ2-5	NA	TGTGCCAGCAGTTACTCAGGGACAGGGGGGATTGAGACCCAGTACTTC	CASSYSGTGGIETQYF
TRBV27	TRBD2	TRBJ2-7	NA	TGTGCCAGCAGTCCAGCAGCTCCCGGGACTAGCGGGGGAAAGCAGTACTTC	CASSPAAPGTSGGKQYF
TRBV24-1	TRBD1	TRBJ2-3	NA	TGTGCCACCAGCCCCCCCGGGACAGGGGAGGCCGATACGCAGTATTTT	CATSPPGTGEADTQYF
TRBV4-3	NA	TRBJ1-1	NA	TGCGCCAGCAGCCAAGATCTTCTGGACGGGGGGGGCTCGAACACTGAAGCTTTCTTT	CASSQDLLDGGGSNTEAFF
TRBV28	TRBD1	TRBJ2-7	NA	TGTGCCAGCAGCCGACTCGGGACAGTGAGCTACGAGCAGTACTTC	CASSRLGTVSYEQYF
TRBV6-4	NA	TRBJ2-7	NA	TGTGCCAGCAGTGAAGTAAGGGGGAACAGGCAGTACTTC	CASSEVRGNRQYF
TRBV29-1	NA	TRBJ1-5	few	TGCAGCGTTGAAGGTAGTCAGGGGCAGGGCAATCAGCCCCAGCATTTT	CSVEGSQGQGNQPQHF